Listed here are 30 T cell receptor beta chains from one sample, sequenced in a study of cytomegalovirus exposure and HLA in healthy donors. The PCR contained 60 Vbeta and 13 Jbeta primers. Using immunoSEQ multiplex PCR, the repertoire was profiled, and TCRdb retains in-frame clones only, with some absent. The sample lists 95,000 to 150,000 clones, about 80% occurring once. Sequenced sample: PBMCs. Receptor source: a woman aged 40 to 55 in good health and CMV-seropositive.

The chain employs TRBV7-2 and TRBJ1-2; D is perhaps TRBD1 (6 bases). V was pared by 5 bases and J by 8 bases, with 18 bases between. Germline values: CDR1 SGHTA, CDR2 FQGNSA. The CDR3 is 14 residues long. In DNA form, the CDR3 reads TGTGCCAGCAGCCAAAATTCAGGGGACGGGGGCTACACCTTC. Translating it yields CASSQNSGDGGYTF.

The chain carries TRBV28 and TRBJ1-5, with 7 nucleotides matching TRBD1. Germline-derived CDR1 and CDR2 are MDHEN and SYDVKM. CDR3 length: 17 amino acids. Trimming at V came to 2 bases and at J to 1 base, leaving 8 bases not matched to a gene. CDR3 loop: CASSLLSGQLSNQPQHF. In nucleotides, the CDR3 is TGTGCCAGCAGTTTACTGTCGGGACAGTTAAGCAATCAGCCCCAGCATTTT.

V and J are TRBV27 and TRBJ1-1, with D perhaps matching TRBD1 (6 bases). V was clipped by 8 bases and J by 10 bases, with 20 bases between them. The CDR3 sequence is 13 residues long. Looked up from germline, CDR1 is MNHEY and CDR2 is SMNVEV (reference sequence). CDR3 sequence (DNA): TGTGCCAGCCTCGGCGGGGGGCAAGTTGGAGCTTTCTTT. This sequence encodes CASLGGGQVGAFF.

The gene calls are TRBV13 and TRBJ2-3, with 9 bases fitting TRBD2. The CDR3 spans 16 residues. J was trimmed by 0 bases and V by 5 bases; bases with no gene match: 6. Per the germline V gene, CDR1 is PRHDT and CDR2 is FYEKMQ (reference sequence). DNA for the CDR3: TGTGCCAGCAGCCGTAGGACTAGCGAGAGCACAGATACGCAGTATTTT. Translation gives CASSRRTSESTDTQYF.

The chain couples TRBV5-1 to TRBJ2-4, with D hard to call. There are 14 residues in the CDR3. Germline-derived CDR1 and CDR2 are SGHRS and YFSETQ. Trimming removed 4 bases from V and 3 bases from J, with 11 bases in between. This CDR3 reads CASSAAVGKNIQYF. CDR3 DNA sequence: TGCGCCAGCAGCGCCGCCGTCGGCAAAAACATTCAGTACTTC.

The chain recombines TRBV25-1 with TRBJ2-5; TRBD1 might be the D (6 bases). The ends were cut back, 6 bases at V and 5 bases at J, with 16 bases in the middle. Germline V gene data show CDR1 as MGHDK and CDR2 as SYGVNS. The CDR3 runs to 14 residues. In nucleotides, the CDR3 is TGTGCCAGCAGCGCCCTAACAGGGTTCGAGACCCAGTACTTC. It codes for CASSALTGFETQYF.

The V and J genes are TRBV6-6 and TRBJ2-7; 7 bases are shared with TRBD2. Per germline, CDR1 MNHNY and CDR2 SVGAGI (reference sequence). J gave up 3 bases and V 3 bases, and 8 bases lay outside the gene matches. This CDR3 spans 15 amino acids. This CDR3 reads CASSYQGGRYYEQYF. DNA of the CDR3: TGTGCCAGCAGTTATCAGGGCGGGAGATACTACGAGCAGTACTTC.

In DNA form, the CDR3 reads TGTGCCATCAGTGAGTCTCCAGGGGGCACTGAAGCTTTCTTT. This gives the protein CAISESPGGTEAFF. The chain recombines TRBV10-3 with TRBJ1-1; 7 bases align to TRBD1. This CDR3 is built from 14 residues. Germline V gene sequence: CDR1 ENHRY, CDR2 SYGVKD. After removal of 0 bases from V and 4 bases from J, the junction contained 2 bases not matched to a gene.

This CDR3 is CASSKPGLETQYF. The CDR3 DNA reads TGTGCCAGCAGTAAGCCGGGACTGGAGACCCAGTACTTC. The chain carries TRBV6-5 and TRBJ2-5; tentative D call: TRBD2 (6 bases). This CDR3 contains 13 residues. In germline, CDR1 is MNHEY, CDR2 SVGAGI. Trimming removed 5 bases from V and 5 bases from J, with 12 bases in between.

The chain has TRBV2 and TRBJ2-5; a possible D gene is TRBD1 (6 bases). V gave up 5 bases and J gave up 3 bases, with 13 bases separating them. Germline V gene lookup returns CDR1 SNHLY and CDR2 FYNNEI. This CDR3 contains 14 residues. The DNA for the CDR3 is TGTGCCAGCAGTCCGCGGACAGCCGAAGAGACCCAGTACTTC. The encoded protein is CASSPRTAEETQYF.

The chain recombines TRBV27 with TRBJ2-7; TRBD2 agrees at 7 bases. Germline V CDR1 and CDR2: MNHEY, SMNVEV (reference sequence). The CDR3 length is 16 residues. V lost 1 base and J lost 3; bases outside the gene matches: 9. The CDR3 is CASSLFVREGYYEQYF. DNA for the CDR3: TGTGCCAGCAGTTTATTCGTCAGGGAGGGGTACTACGAGCAGTACTTC.

This clone was observed a handful of times. The chain links TRBV7-9 to TRBJ2-3; 9 bases are a match to TRBD1. J was trimmed by 4 bases and V by 5 bases; bases with no gene match: 13. This CDR3 contains 17 residues. CDR1 and CDR2 (germline): SEHNR, FQNEAQ (reference sequence). CDR3 residues: CASSHIETGTGSDTQYF. The CDR3 DNA follows: TGTGCCAGCAGCCACATAGAAACCGGGACAGGGTCAGATACGCAGTATTTT.

The V call is TRBV5-4, the J call TRBJ2-1; 8 bases match TRBD2. This CDR3 spans 17 amino acids. Per the germline V gene, CDR1 is SGHNT and CDR2 is YYREEE (reference sequence). V shed 3 bases and J 7 bases; nucleotides not matched to a gene: 15. DNA of the CDR3: TGTGCCAGCAGCTGGTCCGTAGCGGGGTGGGGAGGGAATGAGCAGTTCTTC. Its protein product is CASSWSVAGWGGNEQFF. The variable domain in full, completed from reference TRBV5-4 and TRBJ2-1, reads ETGVTQSPTHLIKTRGQQVTLRCSSQSGHNTVSWYQQALGQGPQFIFQYYREEENGRGNFPPRFSGLQFPNYSSELNVNALELDDSALYLCASSWSVAGWGGNEQFFGPGTRLTVL.

This clone was observed once. The gene calls are TRBV19 and TRBJ2-1, with 8 bases that match TRBD2. Trimming at V came to 8 bases and at J to 2 bases, leaving 5 bases not matched to a gene. This CDR3 has 14 residues. CDR1 is LNHDA, CDR2 SQIVND, per germline (reference sequence). The CDR3 nucleotides are TGTGCCAGTCAAGCGGGAGCTGCCTACAATGAGCAGTTCTTC. Translated, it gives CASQAGAAYNEQFF.

The gene calls are TRBV4-3 and TRBJ2-7; D is possibly TRBD2 (6 bases). Germline V gives CDR1 LGHNA, CDR2 YSLEER. Trimming cost V 3 bases and J 4 bases, with 16 bases left between them. The CDR3 runs 15 residues. In nucleotides, the CDR3 is TGCGCCAGCAGCCACCAAGGGTCTGGGACTTACGAGCAGTACTTC. Translation gives CASSHQGSGTYEQYF.

This rearrangement joins TRBV10-3 to TRBJ2-7; 7 bases match TRBD2. CDR3 length equals 15 residues. After removal of 3 bases from V and 4 bases from J, the junction contained 9 bases not matched to a gene. Germline V gene lookup returns CDR1 ENHRY and CDR2 SYGVKD. CDR3 DNA sequence: TGTGCCATCAGTGATGGGGGGGTCTCTATTTACGAGCAGTACTTC. Translated, it gives CAISDGGVSIYEQYF.

A remark on this clone: A much larger clone sits a single nucleotide away, making a read error possible. This same CDR3 is encoded by further DNA sequences in the sample. The chain couples TRBV2 to TRBJ1-1; TRBD1 is a possible D gene (6 bases). The CDR3 consists of 12 residues. Looked up from germline, CDR1 is SNHLY and CDR2 is FYNNEI. Trimming took off 3 bases at V and 4 bases at J, with 6 bases between the two ends. CDR3 bases: TGTGCCAGCAGTGACAGGGGCACTGAAGCTTTCTTT. It specifies CASSDRGTEAFF.

The chain joins TRBV28 to TRBJ1-4; D might be TRBD1 (6 bases). The CDR3 extends over 15 amino acids. V lost 10 bases and J lost 8, with 23 bases in between. Germline CDR1 MDHEN, CDR2 SYDVKM. In DNA form, the CDR3 reads TGTGCCACCTCTCTCCTACAGGGATTAGGGGAAAAACTGTTTTTT. It encodes CATSLLQGLGEKLFF.

The sample holds a few counts of this clone. The chain recombines TRBV6-4 with TRBJ2-3; TRBD2 might be the D (5 bases). Deletions cut 0 bases from V and 7 bases from J, with 14 bases between. From germline, CDR1 is MRHNA and CDR2 SNTAGT. The CDR3 is 15 residues long. CDR3 residues: CASSDSMAVGNTQYF. In nucleotides, the CDR3 is TGTGCCAGCAGTGACTCGATGGCGGTCGGGAATACGCAGTATTTT.

The V and J genes are TRBV15 and TRBJ1-2, with TRBD1 matching over 10 bases. Trimming cost V 6 bases and J 6 bases; bases outside gene matches: 10. The germline V gene has CDR1 LNHNV and CDR2 YYDKDF (reference sequence). The CDR3 runs 15 residues. The DNA for the CDR3 is TGTGCCACCAGAAGACAGGGGGCAATAGGGGATGGCTACACCTTC. Translated: CATRRQGAIGDGYTF.

This chain connects TRBV30 to TRBJ2-3, with D hard to call. The germline CDR1 and CDR2 sequences are GTSNPN and SVGIG (reference sequence). The CDR3 sequence is 10 residues long. The V and J ends lost 3 bases and 8 bases respectively, with 6 bases between them. The CDR3 protein is CAWSGCTQYF. The CDR3 region has the DNA TGTGCCTGGAGCGGGTGTACGCAGTATTTT.

The chain combines TRBV19 with TRBJ2-2, with TRBD2 as a possible D gene (5 bases). There are 15 residues in the CDR3. The germline V and J ends were trimmed by 3 bases and 3 bases, with 11 bases remaining between them. Per germline, CDR1 LNHDA and CDR2 SQIVND (reference sequence). CDR3 sequence: CASSMRLADTGELFF. Written as DNA, the CDR3 is TGTGCCAGTAGTATGCGGCTAGCCGACACCGGGGAGCTGTTTTTT.

This rearrangement joins TRBV5-4 to TRBJ2-1; 8 bases are shared with TRBD2. This CDR3 is built from 14 residues. Trimming cost V 3 bases and J 9 bases; bases outside gene matches: 8. Germline lookup yields CDR1 SGHNT and CDR2 YYREEE (reference sequence). DNA of the CDR3: TGTGCCAGCAGCTCCCTGGCCAGCGGGAGTGAGCAGTTCTTC. Its translation is CASSSLASGSEQFF.

The chain carries TRBV18 and TRBJ1-4; 12 nucleotides line up with TRBD1. CDR3 size: 19 residues. The trim removed 0 bases at V and 2 bases at J, leaving 7 bases unmatched. CDR1 is KGHSH, CDR2 LQKENI, per germline. CDR3 bases: TGTGCCAGCTCACCACCCGGGACAGGGGGCGCGAGGACTAATGAAAAACTGTTTTTT. This encodes CASSPPGTGGARTNEKLFF.

V and J are TRBV29-1 and TRBJ2-7; D is perhaps TRBD2 (6 bases). V gave up 3 bases and J gave up 4 bases, with 10 bases separating them. This CDR3 comprises 12 residues. Germline CDR1 SQVTM, CDR2 ANQGSEA. Here the CDR3 reads CSVERGGYEQYF. The DNA for the CDR3 is TGCAGCGTTGAGAGGGGAGGATACGAGCAGTACTTC.

The chain carries TRBV9 and TRBJ2-3, with 12 bases lining up with TRBD2. Germline V gives CDR1 SGDLS, CDR2 YYNGEE. V trimming: 0 bases; J trimming: 2 bases; junction bases outside the gene matches: 1. The CDR3 extends over 16 amino acids. CDR3 sequence (DNA): TGTGCCAGCAGCGTAGCTAGCGGGAGGGTCACAGATACGCAGTATTTT. Its protein product is CASSVASGRVTDTQYF.

CDR3 region: CASSTQNEGAWGYTF. Here the CDR3 DNA reads TGTGCCAGCAGCACCCAAAATGAGGGGGCGTGGGGCTACACCTTC. The rearrangement joins TRBV5-4 to TRBJ1-2; 7 bases agree with TRBD1. The CDR3 is 15 amino acids. Germline CDR1 is SGHNT and CDR2 is YYREEE (reference sequence). Trimming removed 4 bases from V and 8 bases from J; junction bases left unmatched: 14.

The chain couples TRBV9 to TRBJ2-1, with a possible D match to TRBD2 (6 bases). Germline V lookup: CDR1 SGDLS, CDR2 YYNGEE. The V end lost 4 bases, the J end lost 7 bases, and 12 bases lay between the germline ends. The CDR3 covers 13 residues. Written as DNA, the CDR3 is TGTGCCAGCAGCCGGAGGGAAGGGAATGAGCAGTTCTTC. Its protein is CASSRREGNEQFF.

Comments on this clone: Mismatch with germline at one junction end may stem from a read error. This rearrangement joins TRBV5-4 to TRBJ1-3, with TRBD1 identical over 8 bases. This CDR3 contains 13 residues. CDR1 is SGHNT and CDR2 is YYREEE in the germline V gene (reference sequence). The CDR3 sequence is CASSFDRGNTIYF. The CDR3, as DNA: TGTGCCAGCAGCTTTGACAGGGGAAATACCATATATTTT.

The rearrangement joins TRBV28 to TRBJ1-2; D not resolved. Germline-derived CDR1 and CDR2 are MDHEN and SYDVKM. The CDR3 contains 13 residues. Trimming cost V 11 bases and J 5 bases, with 18 bases left between them. The DNA for the CDR3 is TGTGCCGTTTTTGAGCCGGAGAAGTATGGCTACACCTTC. Translated: CAVFEPEKYGYTF.